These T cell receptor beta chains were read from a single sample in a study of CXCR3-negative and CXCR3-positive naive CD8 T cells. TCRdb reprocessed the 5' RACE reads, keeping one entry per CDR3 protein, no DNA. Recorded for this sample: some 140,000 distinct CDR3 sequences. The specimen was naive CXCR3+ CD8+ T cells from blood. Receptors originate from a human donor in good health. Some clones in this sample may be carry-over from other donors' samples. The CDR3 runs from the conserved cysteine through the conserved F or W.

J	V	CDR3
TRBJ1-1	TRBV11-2	CASSPGIGAEAFF
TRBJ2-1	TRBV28	CASSSRDGYNEQFF
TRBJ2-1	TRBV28	CASSFKPGLPTFEQFF
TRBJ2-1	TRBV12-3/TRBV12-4	CASSYSGRNEQFF
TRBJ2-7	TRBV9	CASSTNREGNYEQYF
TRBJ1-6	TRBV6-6	CASSYSRQGANSPLHF
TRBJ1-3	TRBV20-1	CSARDPVGSSLLSGNTIYF
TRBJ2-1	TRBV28	CASRGTGLPPEEFF
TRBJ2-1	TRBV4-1	CASSQDVGYEQFF
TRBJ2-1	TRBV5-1	CASTQNPGEGAGSYNEQFF
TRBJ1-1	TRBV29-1	CSALLTLNTEAFF
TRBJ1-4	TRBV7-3	CASSPQDANEKLFF
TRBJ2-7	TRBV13	CASSLRGFSNEQYF
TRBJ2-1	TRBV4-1	CASSQGGAPPYNEQFF
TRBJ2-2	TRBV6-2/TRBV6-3	CASSYASGFTGELFF
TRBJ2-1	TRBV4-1	CASSQWGNEQFF
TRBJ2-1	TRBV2	CASRLSRMAGLTYNEQFF
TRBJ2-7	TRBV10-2	CASSEGPRTYEQYF
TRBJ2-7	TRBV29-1	CSARTDSYEQYF
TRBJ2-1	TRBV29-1	CSVEDWAGVGYEQFF
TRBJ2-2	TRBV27	CASSLGGMAGELFF
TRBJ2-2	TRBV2	CASNMTGPPGELFF
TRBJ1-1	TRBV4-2	CASSQPGSTEAFF
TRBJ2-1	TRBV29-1	CSVELGLRENEQFF
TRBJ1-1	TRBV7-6	CASSLGQDLEAFF
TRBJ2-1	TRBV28	CASREGRYSYNEQFF
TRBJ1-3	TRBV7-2	CASSLPTGWSSGNTIYF
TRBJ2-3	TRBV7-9	CASSLPSTDTQYF
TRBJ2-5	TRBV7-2	CASSLLPGTAQETQYF
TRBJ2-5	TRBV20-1	CSAGSGRALRATQYF
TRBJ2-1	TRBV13	CASSLPGLPGRQNEQFF
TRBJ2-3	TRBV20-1	CSASLREQTYHTQYF
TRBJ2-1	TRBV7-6	CASSFDPPMTGRGRDEQFF
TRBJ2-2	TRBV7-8	CASSLAGRGELFF
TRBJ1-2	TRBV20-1	CSARSREPLNYGYTF
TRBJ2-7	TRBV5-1	CASSSGQGISYEQYF
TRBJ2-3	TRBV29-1	CSVAGTSGASTDTQYF
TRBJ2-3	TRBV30	CAWSVQRQGFFDTQYF
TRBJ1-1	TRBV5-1	CASNTGGEGTEAFF
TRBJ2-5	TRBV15	CATSRDRWGLGETQYF
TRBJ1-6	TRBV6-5	CASSYTVPGQTHSPLHF
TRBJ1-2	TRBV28	CASSPRGLIAYGYTF
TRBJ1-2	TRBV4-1	CASSQQGANYGYTF
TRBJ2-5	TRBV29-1	CSAEPKLVRGSETQYF
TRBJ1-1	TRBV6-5	CASSYRQENTEAFF
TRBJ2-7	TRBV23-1	CARFFRPGRDNSFSYEQYF
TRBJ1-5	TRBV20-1	CSARVTGDNQPQHF
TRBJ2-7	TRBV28	CASSFRLARTYEQYF
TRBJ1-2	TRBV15	CATSRAQGAYGYTF
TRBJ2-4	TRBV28	CASSRKQGMDIQYF
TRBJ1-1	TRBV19	CASSLAGVDEAFF
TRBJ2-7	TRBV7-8	CASSLRGTYEQYF
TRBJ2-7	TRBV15	CATSREHGQTTYEQYF